There are a few counts of the clone carrying this T cell receptor (beta chain). No antigen is known for it. TCRdb reprocessed the 5' RACE reads via MiXCR and lists one record per CDR3 protein. The table includes nearly 550,000 distinct CDR3 sequences, 15% to 20% detected once. The CDR3 totals 15 residues. Germline trimming cut 5 bases from V and 4 bases from J; bases unmatched to any gene: 11. The data originate from a study of T cells after yellow fever vaccination. Study outcomes and limitations: The CD4 compartment and the CD8 compartment contained a small share of clonotypes in common. Most clones from primary vaccination were detected again post-booster (about 96% CD4, about 88% CD8).

Sample: PBMCs, taken 15 days after the yellow fever booster vaccination. This receptor was identified in a young man who received the YFV17D yellow fever vaccine. The J gene is TRBJ2-7, the V gene TRBV12-3 or TRBV12-4, with 7 bases lining up with TRBD2. The CDR3 sequence: CASSRGAGEGYEQYF. The CDR3 DNA reads TGTGCCAGCAGTCGAGGGGCGGGAGAGGGATACGAGCAGTACTTC.